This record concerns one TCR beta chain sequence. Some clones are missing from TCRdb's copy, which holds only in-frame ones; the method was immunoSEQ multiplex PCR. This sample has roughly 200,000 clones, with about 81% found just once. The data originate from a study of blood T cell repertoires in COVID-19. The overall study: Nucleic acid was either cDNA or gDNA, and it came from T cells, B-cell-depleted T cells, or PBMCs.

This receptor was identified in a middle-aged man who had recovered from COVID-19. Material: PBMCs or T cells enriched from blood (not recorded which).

CDR3 DNA: TGTGCCAGCAGCTCGGACAGGGCGAACACTGAAGCTTTCTTT. Translating gives CASSSDRANTEAFF. The chain recombines TRBV5-5 with TRBJ1-1; TRBD1 aligns across 8 bases. V lost 3 bases and J lost 1; bases outside the gene matches: 2. In germline, CDR1 is SGHKS, CDR2 YYEKEE (reference sequence). The CDR3 runs to 14 residues.